These 13 T cell receptor beta chains were all obtained from the same sample, sequenced in a study of cytomegalovirus exposure and HLA in healthy donors. The PCR used 60 Vbeta and 13 Jbeta primers. Repertoires were generated with immunoSEQ multiplex PCR, while TCRdb's copy carries only in-frame clones and drops some. The data contain about 180,000 clones, around 80% of them singletons. The sequencing sample was made of PBMCs. The receptors originated from a man between 18 and 35 years old in good health and CMV-seronegative.

The rearrangement joins TRBV6-6 to TRBJ1-2; D is uncertain. Germline V CDR1 and CDR2: MNHNY, SVGAGI (reference sequence). The CDR3 consists of 12 residues. The V end was cut by 2 bases, the J end by 8 bases, with 9 bases between. Here the CDR3 DNA reads TGTGCCAGCAGTTACGGTCGGGAGGGCTACACCTTC. This codes for CASSYGREGYTF.

V gene TRBV6-5 combines with J gene TRBJ2-7, with D possibly being TRBD2 (5 bases). This CDR3 contains 11 residues. V lost 2 bases and J lost 6, with 5 bases in between. Germline V gives CDR1 MNHEY, CDR2 SVGAGI. For the CDR3, the DNA is TGTGCCAGCAGTTACGCGGGCGAGCAGTACTTC. It is translated as CASSYAGEQYF.

Written as DNA, the CDR3 is TGTGCCAGCAGTTACTCCGGACAGGGAGGCTACGAGCAGTACTTC. Protein product: CASSYSGQGGYEQYF. The chain joins TRBV6-5 to TRBJ2-7, with TRBD1 identical over 8 bases. The CDR3 loop spans 15 amino acids. J gave up 3 bases and V 0 bases, and 4 bases lay outside the gene matches. CDR1 is MNHEY and CDR2 is SVGAGI in the germline V gene.

This sequence joins TRBV19 and TRBJ2-1; D perhaps matches TRBD2 (6 bases). The CDR3 length is 14 residues. Deletions cut 5 bases from V and 2 bases from J, with 10 bases between. CDR1 and CDR2 from the germline V gene are LNHDA and SQIVND (reference sequence). CDR3: CASSPGGTYNEQFF. CDR3 bases: TGTGCCAGTAGTCCCGGAGGGACCTACAATGAGCAGTTCTTC. Together with reference TRBV19 and TRBJ2-1, the CDR3 gives the full variable domain: DGGITQSPKYLFRKEGQNVTLSCEQNLNHDAMYWYRQDPGQGLRLIYYSQIVNDFQKGDIAEGYSVSREKKESFPLTVTSAQKNPTAFYLCASSPGGTYNEQFFGPGTRLTVL.

V and J are TRBV2 and TRBJ2-7; 7 positions agree with TRBD2. The CDR3 totals 14 residues. Germline V lookup: CDR1 SNHLY, CDR2 FYNNEI. The junction had 9 bases not matched to a gene; V was cut back by 6 bases and J by 4 bases. The CDR3 is CASSAGREYYEQYF. CDR3 nucleotides: TGTGCCAGCAGCGCAGGGCGGGAGTATTACGAGCAGTACTTC.

The rearrangement links TRBV5-6 to TRBJ1-6; 7 bases agree with TRBD1. Germline assignment: CDR1 SGHDT and CDR2 YYEEEE. Losses at the gene ends were 6 bases for V and 9 bases for J; bases not matched to a gene: 15. CDR3 length: 16 amino acids. The CDR3 DNA follows: TGTGCCAGCATCTCAAAAAGGGGGCGTATAGGTTCACCCCTCCACTTT. This codes for CASISKRGRIGSPLHF.

The rearrangement links TRBV5-1 to TRBJ2-1; D is possibly TRBD1 (7 bases). The ends were cut back, 2 bases at V and 6 bases at J, with 15 bases in the middle. Germline assignment: CDR1 SGHRS and CDR2 YFSETQ. The CDR3 covers 15 residues. CDR3 amino acids: CASSFGGGKPNEQFF. The DNA for the CDR3 is TGCGCCAGCAGCTTCGGAGGGGGCAAGCCCAATGAGCAGTTCTTC.

The chain carries TRBV28 and TRBJ2-1, with D tentatively TRBD2 (6 bases). This CDR3 has 11 amino acids. Trimming removed 6 bases at V and 9 bases at J, with 9 bases between. Germline CDR1 MDHEN, CDR2 SYDVKM. This chain's CDR3 is CASSRRGEQFF. CDR3 DNA: TGTGCCAGCAGCCGGCGGGGTGAGCAGTTCTTC.

The chain links TRBV5-6 to TRBJ2-7, with TRBD2 as a possible D gene (5 bases). Per the germline V gene, CDR1 is SGHDT and CDR2 is YYEEEE. This CDR3 is 15 amino acids long. V dropped 5 bases and J dropped 0 bases, with 15 bases sitting between them. Here the CDR3 reads CASRERVRYSYEQYF. CDR3 coding DNA: TGTGCCAGCAGGGAGAGGGTACGCTACTCCTACGAGCAGTACTTC.

The chain is built from TRBV5-4 and TRBJ2-5; a weak D match, TRBD2 (7 bases). Germline V gene sequence: CDR1 SGHNT, CDR2 YYREEE (reference sequence). The CDR3 covers 13 residues. V gave up 4 bases and J gave up 3 bases, with 10 bases separating them. As DNA, the CDR3 is TGTGCCAGCAGCGGGGGGGCCGAAGAGACCCAGTACTTC. Protein sequence: CASSGGAEETQYF.

This clone was picked up a small number of times. The rearrangement uses TRBV5-4 and TRBJ2-5, with 8 bases aligning to TRBD2. V lost 4 bases and J lost 5; bases outside the gene matches: 10. Germline V CDR1 and CDR2: SGHNT, YYREEE (reference sequence). The CDR3 runs 15 residues. The CDR3 sequence is CASSQRTGGLETQYF. The CDR3 region has the DNA TGTGCCAGCAGCCAACGGACGGGGGGGCTTGAGACCCAGTACTTC.

V usage is TRBV5-1 and J usage is TRBJ1-1; no firm D call. The ends were cut back, 0 bases at V and 5 bases at J, with 11 bases in the middle. Germline CDR1 is SGHRS and CDR2 is YFSETQ. The CDR3 is made up of 14 amino acids. DNA of the CDR3: TGCGCCAGCAGCTTGGTCGGGGTTACAACTGAAGCTTTCTTT. This encodes CASSLVGVTTEAFF. Filled out from reference TRBV5-1 and TRBJ1-1, the complete variable domain reads KAGVTQTPRYLIKTRGQQVTLSCSPISGHRSVSWYQQTPGQGLQFLFEYFSETQRNKGNFPGRFSGRQFSNSRSEMNVSTLELGDSALYLCASSLVGVTTEAFFGQGTRLTVV.

This clone has more than one count but fewer than ten. The genes are TRBV4-1 and TRBJ2-7; D remains unclear. The germline V gene has CDR1 MGHRA and CDR2 YSYEKL. The CDR3 is made up of 14 amino acids. The germline V and J ends were trimmed by 1 base and 2 bases, with 9 bases remaining between them. CDR3 DNA sequence: TGCGCCAGCAGCCAAGTTGACGGAGCCTACGAGCAGTACTTC. It translates to CASSQVDGAYEQYF.